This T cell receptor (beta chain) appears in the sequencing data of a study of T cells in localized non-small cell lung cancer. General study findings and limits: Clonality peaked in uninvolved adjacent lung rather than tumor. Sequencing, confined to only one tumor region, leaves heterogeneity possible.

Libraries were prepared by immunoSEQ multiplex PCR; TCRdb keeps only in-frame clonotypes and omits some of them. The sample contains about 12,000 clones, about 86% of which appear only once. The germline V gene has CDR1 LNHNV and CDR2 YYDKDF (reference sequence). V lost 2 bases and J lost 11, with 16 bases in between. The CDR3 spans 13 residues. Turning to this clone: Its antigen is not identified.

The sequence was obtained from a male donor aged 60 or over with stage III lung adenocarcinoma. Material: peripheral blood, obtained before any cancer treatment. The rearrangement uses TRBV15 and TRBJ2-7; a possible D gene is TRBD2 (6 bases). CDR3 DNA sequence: TGTGCCACCAGCAGACCACCCGGGGAGGAGAAGTACTTC. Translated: CATSRPPGEEKYF.